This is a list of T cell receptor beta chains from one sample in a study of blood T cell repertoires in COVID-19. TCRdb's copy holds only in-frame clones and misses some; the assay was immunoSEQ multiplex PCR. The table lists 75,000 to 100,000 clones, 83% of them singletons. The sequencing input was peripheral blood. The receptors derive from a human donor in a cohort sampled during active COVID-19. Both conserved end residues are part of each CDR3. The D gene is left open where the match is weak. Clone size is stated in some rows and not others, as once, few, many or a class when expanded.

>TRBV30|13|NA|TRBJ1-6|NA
CAWWLRGRTPLHF
TGTGCCTGGTGGTTAAGGGGTCGAACACCCCTCCACTTT
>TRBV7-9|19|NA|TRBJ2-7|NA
CASSLPKETTESYSYEQYF
TGTGCCAGCAGCTTACCTAAAGAAACGACAGAATCATACTCCTACGAGCAGTACTTC
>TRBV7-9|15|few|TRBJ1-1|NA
CASSSLTRPNTEAFF
TGTGCCAGCAGCTCCCTGACTAGGCCGAACACTGAAGCTTTCTTT
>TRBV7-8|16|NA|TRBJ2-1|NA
CASSPGWGRRRDEQFF
TGTGCCAGCAGCCCCGGGTGGGGGAGGAGGAGGGATGAGCAGTTCTTC
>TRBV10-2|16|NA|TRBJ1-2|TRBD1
CASTTAGTGEYYGYTF
TGCGCCAGCACCACCGCAGGGACAGGGGAATACTATGGCTACACCTTC
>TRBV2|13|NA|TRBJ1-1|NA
CASRLEGNTEAFF
TGTGCCAGCAGACTAGAAGGAAACACTGAAGCTTTCTTT
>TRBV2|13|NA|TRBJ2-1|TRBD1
CATGDRVGNEQFF
TGTGCCACCGGGGACAGGGTGGGCAATGAGCAGTTCTTC
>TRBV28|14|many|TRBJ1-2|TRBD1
CASSAGTAARGYTF
TGTGCCAGCAGTGCGGGGACAGCCGCTAGAGGCTACACCTTC
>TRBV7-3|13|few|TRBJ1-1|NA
CASSAGTNTEAFF
TGTGCCAGCAGCGCCGGGACAAACACTGAAGCTTTCTTT
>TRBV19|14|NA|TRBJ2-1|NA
CASSIIPLENEQFF
TGTGCCAGTAGTATAATCCCCTTGGAGAATGAGCAGTTCTTC
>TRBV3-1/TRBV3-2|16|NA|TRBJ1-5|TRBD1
CASSPADRGLNQPQHF
TGTGCCAGCTCCCCGGCGGACAGGGGCCTCAATCAGCCCCAGCATTTT
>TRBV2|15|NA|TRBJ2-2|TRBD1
CASSRDRANTGELFF
TGTGCCAGCTCCCGGGACAGGGCGAACACCGGGGAGCTGTTTTTT
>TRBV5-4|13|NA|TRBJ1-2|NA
CASKSGSNYGYTF
TGTGCCAGCAAGTCGGGGTCCAACTATGGCTACACCTTC
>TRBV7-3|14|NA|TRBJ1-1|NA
CASSLSRMNTEAFF
TGTGCCAGCAGCTTATCCAGAATGAACACTGAAGCTTTCTTT
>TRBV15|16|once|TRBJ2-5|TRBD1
CATSGVTTGVGETQYF
TGTGCCACCAGCGGCGTTACGACAGGGGTTGGGGAGACCCAGTACTTC
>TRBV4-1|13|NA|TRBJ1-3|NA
CASSAAGGSTIYF
TGCGCCAGCAGCGCGGCGGGGGGTTCCACCATATATTTT
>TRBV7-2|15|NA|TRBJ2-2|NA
CASSSQTGITGELFF
TGTGCCAGCAGCTCGCAAACAGGGATCACCGGGGAGCTGTTTTTT
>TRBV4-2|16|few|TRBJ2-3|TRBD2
CASSQEPAGSTDTQYF
TGTGCCAGCAGCCAAGAACCAGCGGGGAGTACAGATACGCAGTATTTT
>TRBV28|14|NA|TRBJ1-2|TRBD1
CASSAQGFIYGYTF
TGTGCCAGCAGTGCACAGGGGTTCATTTATGGCTACACCTTC
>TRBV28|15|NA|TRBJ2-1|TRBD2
CASSLSGSLYNEQFF
TGTGCCAGCAGTTTGAGCGGGAGCCTCTACAATGAGCAGTTCTTC
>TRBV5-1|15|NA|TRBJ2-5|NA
CASSLFGESQETQYF
TGCGCCAGCAGCTTGTTCGGAGAGAGCCAAGAGACCCAGTACTTC
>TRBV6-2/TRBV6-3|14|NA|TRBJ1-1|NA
CASSEIRGDFKTFF
TGTGCCAGCAGCGAAATCAGGGGAGACTTCAAAACTTTCTTT
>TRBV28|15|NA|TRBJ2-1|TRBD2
CASSYPGLAGAEQFF
TGTGCCAGCAGCTATCCGGGACTAGCGGGGGCCGAGCAGTTCTTC
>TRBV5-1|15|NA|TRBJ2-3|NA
CASSTDGGNTDTQYF
TGCGCCAGCAGCACGGACGGGGGAAACACAGATACGCAGTATTTT
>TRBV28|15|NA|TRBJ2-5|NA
CASSFSQTNQETQYF
TGTGCCAGCAGTTTTTCACAGACGAACCAAGAGACCCAGTACTTC
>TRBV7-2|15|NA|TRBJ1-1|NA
CASSLLQALNTEAFF
TGTGCCAGCAGCTTACTACAGGCATTGAACACTGAAGCTTTCTTT
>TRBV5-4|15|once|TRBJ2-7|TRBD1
CASSPHSGQAYEQYF
TGTGCCAGCAGCCCTCATTCGGGACAGGCCTACGAGCAGTACTTC
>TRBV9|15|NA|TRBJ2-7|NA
CASSVGSLPNYEQYF
TGTGCCAGCAGCGTAGGAAGTCTTCCTAACTACGAGCAGTACTTC
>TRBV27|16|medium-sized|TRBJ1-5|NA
CASSLSAWGGNQPQHF
TGTGCCAGCAGTTTATCGGCCTGGGGGGGCAATCAGCCCCAGCATTTT
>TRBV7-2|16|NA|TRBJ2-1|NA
CASSLKGATTYNEQFF
TGTGCCAGCAGCTTAAAAGGGGCCACCACTTACAATGAGCAGTTCTTC
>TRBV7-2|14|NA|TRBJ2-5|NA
CASSLARNQETQYF
TGTGCCAGCAGCTTAGCCAGAAATCAAGAGACCCAGTACTTC
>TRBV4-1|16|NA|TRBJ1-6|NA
CASSQESGISNSPLHF
TGCGCCAGCAGCCAAGAATCAGGGATTTCCAATTCACCCCTCCACTTT
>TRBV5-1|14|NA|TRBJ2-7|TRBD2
CASSGTTSEGEQYF
TGCGCCAGCAGCGGGACGACTAGCGAAGGGGAGCAGTACTTC
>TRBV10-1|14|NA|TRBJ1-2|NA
CASRYRSANYGYTF
TGCGCCAGCAGATACAGGTCGGCTAACTATGGCTACACCTTC
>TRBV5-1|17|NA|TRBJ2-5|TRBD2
CASSPILAGGSQETQYF
TGCGCCAGCAGCCCCATACTAGCGGGAGGGAGTCAAGAGACCCAGTACTTC
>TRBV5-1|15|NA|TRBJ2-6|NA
CASSLAVAGANVLTF
TGCGCCAGCAGCTTGGCGGTCGCCGGGGCCAACGTCCTGACTTTC
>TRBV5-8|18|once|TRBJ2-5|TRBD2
CASSLANGKLAGQETQYF
TGTGCCAGCAGCTTGGCCAACGGAAAACTAGCGGGACAAGAGACCCAGTACTTC
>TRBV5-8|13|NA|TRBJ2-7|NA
CASSLARGYEQYF
TGTGCCAGCAGCTTGGCCAGGGGTTACGAGCAGTACTTC
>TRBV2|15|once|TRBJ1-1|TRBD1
CASTLGTGGDTEAFF
TGTGCCAGTACTCTCGGGACAGGCGGAGACACTGAAGCTTTCTTT
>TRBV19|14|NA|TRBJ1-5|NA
CASSEVASNQPQHF
TGTGCCAGTAGCGAGGTTGCTAGCAATCAGCCCCAGCATTTT
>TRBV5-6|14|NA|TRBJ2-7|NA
CASSLFGQYYEQYF
TGTGCCAGCAGCTTGTTTGGACAGTACTACGAGCAGTACTTC
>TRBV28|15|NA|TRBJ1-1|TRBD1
CASSVGDREGTEAFF
TGTGCCAGCAGCGTGGGGGACAGGGAGGGTACTGAAGCTTTCTTT
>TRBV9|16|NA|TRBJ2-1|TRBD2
CASSVGASGRAPEQFF
TGTGCCAGCAGCGTAGGGGCTAGCGGGAGGGCCCCTGAGCAGTTCTTC
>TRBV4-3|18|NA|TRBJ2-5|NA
CASSQGKSAGATGETQYF
TGCGCCAGCAGCCAAGGGAAATCGGCGGGGGCCACAGGAGAGACCCAGTACTTC
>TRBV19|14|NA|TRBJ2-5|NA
CASSTQGGEETQYF
TGTGCCAGTAGTACACAGGGCGGTGAGGAGACCCAGTACTTC
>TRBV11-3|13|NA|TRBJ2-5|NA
CASSLDRAGTQYF
TGTGCCAGCAGCTTAGATAGAGCGGGGACCCAGTACTTC
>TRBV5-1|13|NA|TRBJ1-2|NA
CASSLLINYGYTF
TGCGCCAGCAGCTTGCTTATTAACTATGGCTACACCTTC
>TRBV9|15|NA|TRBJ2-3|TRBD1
CASSVQGARTDTQYF
TGTGCCAGCAGCGTTCAGGGGGCGCGCACAGATACGCAGTATTTT